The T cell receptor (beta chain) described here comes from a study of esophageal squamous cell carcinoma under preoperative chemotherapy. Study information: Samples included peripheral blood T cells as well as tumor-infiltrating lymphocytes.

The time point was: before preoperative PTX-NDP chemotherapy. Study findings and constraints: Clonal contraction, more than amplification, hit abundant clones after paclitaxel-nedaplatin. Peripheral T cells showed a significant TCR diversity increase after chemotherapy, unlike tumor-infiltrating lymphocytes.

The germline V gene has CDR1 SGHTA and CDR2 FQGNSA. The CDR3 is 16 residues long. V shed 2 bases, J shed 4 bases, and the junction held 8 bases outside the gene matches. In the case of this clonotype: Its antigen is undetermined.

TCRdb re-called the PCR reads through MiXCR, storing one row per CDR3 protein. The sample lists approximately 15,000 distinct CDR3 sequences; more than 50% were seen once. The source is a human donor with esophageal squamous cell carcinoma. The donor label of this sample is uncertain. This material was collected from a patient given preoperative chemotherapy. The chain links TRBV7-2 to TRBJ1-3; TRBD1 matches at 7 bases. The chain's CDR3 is CASSLKDRDEGNTIYF. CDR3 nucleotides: TGTGCCAGCAGCTTAAAAGACAGGGATGAAGGAAACACCATATATTTT.